One sample yielded the 19 T cell receptor beta chains listed below, sequenced in a study of beta chain features in type 1 diabetes. Expressed TCRB transcripts were sequenced because the entire RNA isolate underwent reverse transcription. The protocol was immunoSEQ multiplex PCR, while the TCRdb copy is restricted to in-frame clones and leaves out a portion. The data hold about 40,000 clones, with 49% observed a single time. The material sequenced was central memory CD4+ T cells from blood. These receptors were obtained from a woman between 18 and 29 years old in good health.

This clone was seen a handful of times. The chain links TRBV10-3 to TRBJ1-2; D unresolved. V shed 6 bases and J shed 4 bases, with 15 bases lying between them. The CDR3 has 14 residues. Looked up from germline, CDR1 is ENHRY and CDR2 is SYGVKD. The CDR3 is CAISRDLQLYGYTF. CDR3 sequence (DNA): TGTGCCATCAGCCGGGATCTCCAACTCTATGGCTACACCTTC.

This clone was recorded once. V usage is TRBV6-1 and J usage is TRBJ1-5, with 7 bases fitting TRBD1. After removal of 8 bases from V and 0 bases from J, the junction contained 7 bases not matched to a gene. Per the germline V gene, CDR1 is MNHNS and CDR2 is SASEGT. This CDR3 spans 15 amino acids. This CDR3 reads CASLGTANSNQPQHF. CDR3 nucleotide sequence: TGTGCCAGCCTCGGGACAGCTAATAGCAATCAGCCCCAGCATTTT.

This clone was seen a handful of times. The V call is TRBV9, the J call TRBJ1-6; a weak D match, TRBD1 (6 bases). Germline CDR1 and CDR2: SGDLS and YYNGEE. V was pared by 4 bases and J by 9 bases, with 17 bases between. CDR3 length: 15 residues. CDR3 coding DNA: TGTGCCAGCAGCTCTAGTGGCAGGGGAGCTTCACCCCTCCACTTT. It specifies CASSSSGRGASPLHF.

The rearrangement links TRBV6-5 to TRBJ2-7; weak D call: TRBD1 (6 bases). V was cut by 7 bases and J by 3 bases, with 10 bases left in between. This CDR3 region has 12 residues. Germline CDR1 MNHEY, CDR2 SVGAGI. CDR3 amino acids: CASIGQSYEQYF. The CDR3 nucleotides are TGTGCCAGCATCGGACAGAGCTACGAGCAGTACTTC.

V usage is TRBV29-1 and J usage is TRBJ2-7; tentatively, D is TRBD2 (6 bases). CDR3 length equals 14 residues. V lost 5 bases to trimming and J lost 4 bases, with 18 bases between them. Germline CDR1 and CDR2: SQVTM and ANQGSEA. In DNA, the CDR3 is TGCAGCGTTTTTGACGCGGGGCTCCTGTACGAGCAGTACTTC. Translated: CSVFDAGLLYEQYF.

A single count supports this clone. The chain combines TRBV7-8 with TRBJ1-5; D is unclear. CDR1 SGHVS and CDR2 FQNEAQ come from the germline V gene. CDR3 size: 15 residues. With 5 bases removed from V and 3 bases from J, the gap between germline ends came to 14 bases. In DNA, the CDR3 is TGTGCCAGCAGCCCAGGCGCGGGTTTCAATCAGCCCCAGCATTTT. Its translation is CASSPGAGFNQPQHF. Drawing the rest from reference TRBV7-8 and TRBJ1-5, the complete variable domain is GAGVSQSPRYKVAKRGQDVALRCDPISGHVSLFWYQQALGQGPEFLTYFQNEAQLDKSGLPSDRFFAERPEGSVSTLKIQRTQQEDSAVYLCASSPGAGFNQPQHFGDGTRLSIL.

The chain carries TRBV4-1 and TRBJ2-2, with TRBD1 identical over 11 bases. This CDR3 contains 19 residues. Germline V CDR1 and CDR2: MGHRA, YSYEKL. With V trimmed by 0 bases and J by 5 bases, 11 bases remained unmatched. CDR3 region: CASSQEGGRDRGNTGELFF. DNA of the CDR3: TGCGCCAGCAGCCAAGAGGGGGGCCGGGACAGGGGGAATACCGGGGAGCTGTTTTTT.

This clone was seen only once. The chain joins TRBV7-3 to TRBJ2-7; D gene unclear. V was cut by 2 bases and J by 2 bases, with 7 bases left in between. CDR1 and CDR2 from the germline V gene are SGHTA and FQGTGA. The CDR3 totals 13 residues. CDR3 sequence: CASSLGSTYEQYF. In DNA, the CDR3 is TGTGCCAGCAGCTTAGGTAGCACCTACGAGCAGTACTTC. Based on the CDR3 plus reference TRBV7-3 and TRBJ2-7, the full variable domain is GAGVSQTPSNKVTEKGKYVELRCDPISGHTALYWYRQSLGQGPEFLIYFQGTGAADDSGLPNDRFFAVRPEGSVSTLKIQRTERGDSAVYLCASSLGSTYEQYFGPGTRLTVT.

The chain has TRBV9 and TRBJ2-5; 12 nucleotides line up with TRBD2. The V gene's germline CDR1 is SGDLS and CDR2 YYNGEE. V trimming: 0 bases; J trimming: 5 bases; junction bases outside the gene matches: 8. CDR3 size: 17 residues. The CDR3 DNA follows: TGTGCCAGCAGCGTAGACCTAGCGGGGGGGCACGTCGAGACCCAGTACTTC. Residues: CASSVDLAGGHVETQYF.

The chain couples TRBV5-1 to TRBJ2-3, with D perhaps matching TRBD2 (6 bases). Per the germline V gene, CDR1 is SGHRS and CDR2 is YFSETQ. The CDR3 length is 17 residues. The V end was cut by 3 bases, the J end by 0 bases, with 17 bases between. The CDR3 DNA follows: TGCGCCAGCAGCTCGCCGTCGACTAGTGGGAGCACAGATACGCAGTATTTT. Its protein product is CASSSPSTSGSTDTQYF. Based on the CDR3 plus reference TRBV5-1 and TRBJ2-3, the full variable domain is KAGVTQTPRYLIKTRGQQVTLSCSPISGHRSVSWYQQTPGQGLQFLFEYFSETQRNKGNFPGRFSGRQFSNSRSEMNVSTLELGDSALYLCASSSPSTSGSTDTQYFGPGTRLTVL.

The chain combines TRBV6-1 with TRBJ2-3, with D hard to call. Germline CDR1 is MNHNS and CDR2 is SASEGT. Between the trimmed V and J ends, which lost 7 bases and 3 bases, there was a span of 8 bases. This CDR3 region has 12 residues. CDR3 coding DNA: TGTGCCAGCAACTGGAGTACAGATACGCAGTATTTT. Translated, it gives CASNWSTDTQYF.

This clone was observed a few times. This CDR3 is CAWSVPPTETQETQYF. The CDR3 bases are TGTGCCTGGAGTGTCCCCCCGACAGAGACTCAAGAGACCCAGTACTTC. This sequence joins TRBV30 and TRBJ2-5, with D perhaps TRBD1 (5 bases). Trimming removed 0 bases from V and 2 bases from J, with 16 bases in between. In germline, CDR1 is GTSNPN, CDR2 SVGIG (reference sequence). The CDR3 runs to 16 residues.

The chain recombines TRBV5-1 with TRBJ1-4, with D possibly matching TRBD1 (6 bases). The V gene lost 3 bases and the J gene lost 5 bases, with 14 bases spanning the gap. The CDR3 is 15 residues long. CDR1 is SGHRS and CDR2 is YFSETQ in the germline V gene. The CDR3 reads CASSSTGQGNEKLFF. The CDR3 DNA is TGCGCCAGCAGCTCTACTGGGCAGGGGAATGAAAAACTGTTTTTT.

The chain recombines TRBV2 with TRBJ2-5; D ambiguous. CDR3 length equals 13 residues. CDR1 SNHLY and CDR2 FYNNEI come from the germline V gene. The V end lost 8 bases, the J end lost 1 base, and 11 bases lay between the germline ends. CDR3 in amino acids: CASAQEAQETQYF. DNA for the CDR3: TGTGCCAGCGCTCAGGAAGCCCAAGAGACCCAGTACTTC.

The chain couples TRBV7-3 to TRBJ1-5; no clear D. The CDR3 length is 13 residues. The V end lost 4 bases, the J end lost 2 bases, and 6 bases lay between the germline ends. Germline values: CDR1 SGHTA, CDR2 FQGTGA. The CDR3 here is CASSSRGNQPQHF. The CDR3 nucleotides are TGTGCCAGCAGCTCGCGGGGCAATCAGCCCCAGCATTTT. The complete variable domain, with remaining parts taken from reference TRBV7-3 and TRBJ1-5, reads GAGVSQTPSNKVTEKGKYVELRCDPISGHTALYWYRQSLGQGPEFLIYFQGTGAADDSGLPNDRFFAVRPEGSVSTLKIQRTERGDSAVYLCASSSRGNQPQHFGDGTRLSIL.

This chain connects TRBV30 to TRBJ2-7, with D perhaps TRBD1 (5 bases). The germline CDR1 and CDR2 sequences are GTSNPN and SVGIG (reference sequence). This CDR3 has 12 amino acids. Deletions cut 0 bases from V and 5 bases from J, with 8 bases between. The CDR3 loop reads CAWSVSGNEQYF. In DNA form, the CDR3 reads TGTGCCTGGAGTGTATCAGGGAACGAGCAGTACTTC.

This clone was counted between two and nine times. V gene TRBV11-2 combines with J gene TRBJ1-2, with D perhaps TRBD1 (5 bases). The V and J ends lost 4 bases and 6 bases respectively, with 15 bases between them. The CDR3 has 14 residues. Germline V gene sequence: CDR1 SGHAT, CDR2 FQNNGV. In DNA, the CDR3 is TGTGCCAGCAGCTCATCCAAGACAGACGATGGCTACACCTTC. Translating it yields CASSSSKTDDGYTF.

This clone was counted between two and nine times. The chain recombines TRBV9 with TRBJ2-3, with TRBD2 matching 14 bases. The length of the CDR3 is 15 residues. Germline-derived CDR1 and CDR2 are SGDLS and YYNGEE. Trimming took 0 bases from V and 11 from J; bases not matched to a gene: 5. The CDR3: CASSVDPGTSGGQYF. Written as DNA, the CDR3 is TGTGCCAGCAGCGTAGACCCCGGGACTAGCGGGGGGCAGTATTTT. Variable domain in full (rest from reference TRBV9 and TRBJ2-3): DSGVTQTPKHLITATGQRVTLRCSPRSGDLSVYWYQQSLDQGLQFLIQYYNGEERAKGNILERFSAQQFPDLHSELNLSSLELGDSALYFCASSVDPGTSGGQYFGPGTRLTVL.

The V gene is TRBV18, the J gene TRBJ1-3, with TRBD1 matching over 8 bases. V dropped 4 bases and J dropped 0; count of bases not matched to a gene: 2. The CDR3 consists of 15 residues. The germline gives CDR1 KGHSH, CDR2 LQKENI. In nucleotides, the CDR3 is TGTGCCAGCTCACGGGACAGGTCCTCTGGAAACACCATATATTTT. Encoded protein: CASSRDRSSGNTIYF.